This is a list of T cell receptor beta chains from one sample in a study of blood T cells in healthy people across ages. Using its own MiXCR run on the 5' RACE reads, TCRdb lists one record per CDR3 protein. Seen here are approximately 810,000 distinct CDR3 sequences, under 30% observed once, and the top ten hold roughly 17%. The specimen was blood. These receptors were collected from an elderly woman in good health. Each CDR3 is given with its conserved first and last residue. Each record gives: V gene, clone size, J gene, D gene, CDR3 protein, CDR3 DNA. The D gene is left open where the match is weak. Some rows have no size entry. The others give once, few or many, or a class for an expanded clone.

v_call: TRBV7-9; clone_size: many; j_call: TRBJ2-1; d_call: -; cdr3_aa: CASSSTGTALNEQFF; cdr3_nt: TGTGCCAGCAGCTCCACGGGGACTGCCCTCAATGAGCAGTTCTTC
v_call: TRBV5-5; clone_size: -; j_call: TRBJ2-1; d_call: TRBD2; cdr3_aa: CASSLDLAGVREQFF; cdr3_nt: TGTGCCAGCAGCTTGGATCTAGCGGGGGTCCGTGAGCAGTTCTTC
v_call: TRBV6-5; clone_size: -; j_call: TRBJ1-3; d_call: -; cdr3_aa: CASSRDGVSGNTIDF; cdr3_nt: TGTGCCAGCAGTCGGGACGGTGTCTCTGGAAACACCATAGATTTT
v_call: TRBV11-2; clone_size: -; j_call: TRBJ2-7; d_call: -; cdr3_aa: CASSSTGPHEQYF; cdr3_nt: TGTGCCAGCAGCTCGACGGGTCCCCACGAGCAGTACTTC
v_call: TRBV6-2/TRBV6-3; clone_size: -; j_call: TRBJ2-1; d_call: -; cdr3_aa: CASSYGAGKAYNGQFF; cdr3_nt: TGTGCCAGCAGTTACGGGGCAGGGAAGGCCTACAATGGGCAGTTCTTC
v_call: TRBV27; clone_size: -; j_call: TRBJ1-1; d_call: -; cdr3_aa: CASNAAGDTEAFF; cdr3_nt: TGTGCCAGCAACGCTGCGGGGGACACTGAAGCTTTCTTT
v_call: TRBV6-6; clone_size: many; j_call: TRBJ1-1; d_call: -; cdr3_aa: CASSSSSPGLGAEAFF; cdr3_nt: TGTGCCAGCAGTTCTTCAAGCCCCGGCTTAGGAGCTGAAGCTTTCTTT
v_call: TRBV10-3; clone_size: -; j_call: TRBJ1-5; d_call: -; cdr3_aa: CAISEERRQPQHF; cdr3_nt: TGTGCCATCAGTGAGGAAAGAAGGCAGCCCCAGCATTTT
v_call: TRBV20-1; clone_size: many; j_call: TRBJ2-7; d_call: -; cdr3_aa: CSVGGLYEQYF; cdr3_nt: TGCAGTGTAGGAGGGCTCTACGAGCAGTACTTC
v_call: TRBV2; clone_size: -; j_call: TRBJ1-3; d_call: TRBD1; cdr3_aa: CASREQGDTIYF; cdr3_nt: TGTGCCAGCAGGGAACAGGGGGACACCATATATTTT
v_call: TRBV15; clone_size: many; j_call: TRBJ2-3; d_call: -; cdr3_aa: CATSRDRDNTDTQYF; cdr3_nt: TGTGCCACCAGCAGAGATAGGGACAACACAGATACGCAGTATTTT
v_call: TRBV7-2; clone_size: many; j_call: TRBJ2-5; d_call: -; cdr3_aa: CASSLGTEGETQYF; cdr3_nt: TGTGCCAGCAGCTTAGGGACAGAGGGCGAGACCCAGTACTTC
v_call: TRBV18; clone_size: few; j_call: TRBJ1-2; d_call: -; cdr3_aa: CASSPIQGGYTF; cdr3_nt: TGTGCCAGCTCACCGATTCAGGGAGGCTACACCTTC
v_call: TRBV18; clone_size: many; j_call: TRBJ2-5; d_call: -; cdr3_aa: CASSRNRETQYF; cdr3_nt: TGTGCCAGCTCACGCAACAGGGAGACCCAGTACTTC
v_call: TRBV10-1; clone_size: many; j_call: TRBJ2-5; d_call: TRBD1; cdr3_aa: CASSDGTGPETQYF; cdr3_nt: TGCGCCAGCAGTGATGGGACAGGGCCTGAGACCCAGTACTTC
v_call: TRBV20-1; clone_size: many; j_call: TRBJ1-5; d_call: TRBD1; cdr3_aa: CSARDQLSGDRPNQPQHF; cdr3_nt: TGCAGTGCTAGAGATCAACTTTCGGGGGACAGGCCAAATCAGCCCCAGCATTTT
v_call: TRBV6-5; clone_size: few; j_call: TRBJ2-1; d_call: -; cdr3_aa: CASSYTWTRQGNEQFF; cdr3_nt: TGTGCCAGCAGTTACACTTGGACTAGACAGGGGAATGAGCAGTTCTTC
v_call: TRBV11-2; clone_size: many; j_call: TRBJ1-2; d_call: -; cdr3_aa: CASSATTGHPNYGYTF; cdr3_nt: TGTGCCAGCAGCGCCACGACAGGTCATCCCAACTATGGCTACACCTTC
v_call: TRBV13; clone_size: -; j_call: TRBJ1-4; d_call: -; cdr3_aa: CAGSADLNEKLFF; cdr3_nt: TGTGCCGGCAGCGCCGATCTTAATGAAAAACTGTTTTTT
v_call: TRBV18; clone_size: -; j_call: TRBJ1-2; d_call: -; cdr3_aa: CASSPPGGAEYYGYTF; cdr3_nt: TGTGCCAGCTCACCACCGGGGGGGGCGGAGTACTATGGCTACACCTTC
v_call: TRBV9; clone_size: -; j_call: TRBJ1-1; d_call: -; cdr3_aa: CASSVVQYTEAFF; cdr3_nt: TGTGCCAGCAGCGTAGTACAGTACACTGAAGCTTTCTTT
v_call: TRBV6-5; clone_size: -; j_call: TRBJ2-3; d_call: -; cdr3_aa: CASRLGPNTDTQYF; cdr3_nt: TGTGCCAGCAGATTGGGACCTAACACAGATACGCAGTATTTT
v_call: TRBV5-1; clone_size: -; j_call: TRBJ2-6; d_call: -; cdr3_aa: CASTIDGRGSGANVLTF; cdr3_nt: TGCGCCAGCACAATCGACGGACGGGGCTCTGGGGCCAACGTCCTGACTTTC
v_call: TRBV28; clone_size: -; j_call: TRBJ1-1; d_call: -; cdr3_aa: CASGLNTEAFF; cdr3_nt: TGCGCCTCTGGGCTGAACACTGAAGCTTTCTTT
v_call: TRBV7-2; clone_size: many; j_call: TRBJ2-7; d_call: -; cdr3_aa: CASRGSLVSQSSYEQYF; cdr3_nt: TGTGCCAGCAGGGGTTCTTTAGTTTCTCAAAGCTCCTACGAGCAGTACTTC